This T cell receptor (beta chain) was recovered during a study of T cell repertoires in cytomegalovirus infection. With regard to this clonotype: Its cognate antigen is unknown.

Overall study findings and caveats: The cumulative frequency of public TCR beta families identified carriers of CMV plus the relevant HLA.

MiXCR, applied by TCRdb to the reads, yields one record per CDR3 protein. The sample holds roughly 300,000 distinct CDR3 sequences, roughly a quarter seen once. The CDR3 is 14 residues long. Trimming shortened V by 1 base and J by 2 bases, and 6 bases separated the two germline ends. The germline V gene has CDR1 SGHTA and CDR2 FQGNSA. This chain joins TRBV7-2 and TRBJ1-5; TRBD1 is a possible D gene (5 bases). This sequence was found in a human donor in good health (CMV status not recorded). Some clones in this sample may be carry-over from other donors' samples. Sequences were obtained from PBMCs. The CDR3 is CASSLGRGNQPQHF. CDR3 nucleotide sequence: TGTGCCAGCAGCTTAGGCAGGGGCAATCAGCCCCAGCATTTT.